This T cell receptor (beta chain) was captured in a study of blood T cell repertoires in COVID-19. Recovered Cohort 3 donors showed two negative PCRs, clearance, or symptom resolution. Sequencing used immunoSEQ multiplex PCR; TCRdb keeps in-frame clones, though not all of them. The sample shows 150,000 to 200,000 clones, around nine tenths of them seen only once. Germline V gene sequence: CDR1 MDHEN, CDR2 SYDVKM. The CDR3 runs 15 residues. V lost 5 bases and J lost 7; bases outside the gene matches: 10. The source material was PBMCs or T cells enriched from blood (not recorded which). V and J are TRBV28 and TRBJ2-5, with 10 bases that match TRBD1. The clonotype comes from a woman between 18 and 29 years old who had recovered from COVID-19. The CDR3 spells CASSHGTGAPRTQYF. The CDR3 region has the DNA TGTGCCAGCAGTCATGGGACAGGGGCCCCTCGGACCCAGTACTTC.